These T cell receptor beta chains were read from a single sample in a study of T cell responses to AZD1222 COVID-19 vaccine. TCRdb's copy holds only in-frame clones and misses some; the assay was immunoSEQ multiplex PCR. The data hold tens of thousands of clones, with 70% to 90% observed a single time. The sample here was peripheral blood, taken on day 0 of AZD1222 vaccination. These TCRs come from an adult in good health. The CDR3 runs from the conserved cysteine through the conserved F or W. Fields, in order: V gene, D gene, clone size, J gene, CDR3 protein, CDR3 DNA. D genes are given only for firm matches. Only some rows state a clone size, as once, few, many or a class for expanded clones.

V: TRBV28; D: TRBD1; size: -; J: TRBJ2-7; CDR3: CASTSTGPPYEQYF; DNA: TGTGCCAGCACTTCGACAGGGCCGCCCTACGAGCAGTACTTC
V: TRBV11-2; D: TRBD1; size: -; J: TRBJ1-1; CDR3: CASSSTGQQLGKAFF; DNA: TGTGCCAGCAGCTCCACGGGACAGCAGTTGGGGAAAGCTTTCTTT
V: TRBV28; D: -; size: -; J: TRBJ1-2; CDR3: CASTGRVGVYGYTF; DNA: TGTGCCAGCACCGGAAGGGTAGGAGTCTATGGCTACACCTTC
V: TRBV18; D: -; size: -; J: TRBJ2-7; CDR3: CASSFQGPSYEQYF; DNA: TGTGCCAGCTCATTCCAGGGGCCCTCCTACGAGCAGTACTTC
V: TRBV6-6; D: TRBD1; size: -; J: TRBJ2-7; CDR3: CASSLGQGFYEQYF; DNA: TGTGCCAGCAGTTTGGGACAGGGTTTCTACGAGCAGTACTTC
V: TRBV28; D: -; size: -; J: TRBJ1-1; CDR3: CASSPGEWGEAFF; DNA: TGTGCCAGCAGTCCAGGGGAATGGGGTGAAGCTTTCTTT
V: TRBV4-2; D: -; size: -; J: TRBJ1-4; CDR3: CASSHSLLDEKLFF; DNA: TGTGCCAGCAGCCATTCCCTACTGGATGAAAAACTGTTTTTT
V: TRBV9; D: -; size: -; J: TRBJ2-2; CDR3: CASSGGPPGELFF; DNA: TGTGCCAGCAGCGGGGGGCCCCCCGGGGAGCTGTTTTTT
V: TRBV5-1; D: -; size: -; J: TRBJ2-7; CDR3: CASSNGGLYFYEQYF; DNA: TGCGCCAGCAGTAATGGAGGACTCTACTTCTACGAGCAGTACTTC
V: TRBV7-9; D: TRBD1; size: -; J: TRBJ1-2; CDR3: CASSLSTGTGHGYTF; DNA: TGTGCCAGCAGCTTATCTACCGGGACAGGGCATGGCTACACCTTC
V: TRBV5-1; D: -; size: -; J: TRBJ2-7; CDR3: CASSLGFHTKAYEQYF; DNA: TGCGCCAGCAGCTTGGGATTCCACACCAAAGCCTACGAGCAGTACTTC
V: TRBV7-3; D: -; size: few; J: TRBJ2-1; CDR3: CASGSGGSGNEQFF; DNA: TGTGCCAGCGGGTCTGGGGGGTCGGGCAATGAGCAGTTCTTC
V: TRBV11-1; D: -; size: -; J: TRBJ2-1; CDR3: CASSGGGFYNEQFF; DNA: TGTGCCAGCTCGGGAGGGGGCTTCTACAATGAGCAGTTCTTC
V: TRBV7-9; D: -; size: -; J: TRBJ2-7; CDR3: CASSSLVGEQYF; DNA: TGTGCCAGCAGCTCTTTGGTGGGAGAGCAGTACTTC
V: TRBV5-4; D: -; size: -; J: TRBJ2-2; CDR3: CASSFGGPSNTGELFF; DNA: TGTGCCAGCAGCTTCGGGGGACCTTCGAACACCGGGGAGCTGTTTTTT
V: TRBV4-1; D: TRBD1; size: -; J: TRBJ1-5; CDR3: CASSQEQGGVNQPQHF; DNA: TGCGCCAGCAGCCAGGAACAGGGGGGTGTGAATCAGCCCCAGCATTTT
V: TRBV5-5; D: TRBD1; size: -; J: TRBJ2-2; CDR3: CASSRDTGGARTGELFF; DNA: TGTGCCAGCAGCAGGGACACAGGGGGCGCACGCACCGGGGAGCTGTTTTTT
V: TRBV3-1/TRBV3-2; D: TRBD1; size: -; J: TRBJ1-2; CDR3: CASSSGQGNYGYTF; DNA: TGTGCCAGCAGCTCGGGACAGGGTAACTATGGCTACACCTTC
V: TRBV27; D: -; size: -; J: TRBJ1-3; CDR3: CASSSRDWSSGNTIYF; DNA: TGTGCCAGCAGTTCCCGGGACTGGAGCTCTGGAAACACCATATATTTT
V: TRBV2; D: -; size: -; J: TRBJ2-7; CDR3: CASSVTYEQYF; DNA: TGTGCCAGCAGTGTAACTTACGAGCAGTACTTC
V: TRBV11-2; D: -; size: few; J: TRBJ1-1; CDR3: CASSRLGPKNTEAFF; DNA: TGTGCCAGCAGCCGATTGGGACCTAAGAACACTGAAGCTTTCTTT
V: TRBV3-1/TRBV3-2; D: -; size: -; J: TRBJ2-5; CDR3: CASSQDSYKETQYF; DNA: TGTGCCAGCAGCCAAGATAGCTATAAAGAGACCCAGTACTTC
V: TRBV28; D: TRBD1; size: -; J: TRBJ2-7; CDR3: CASHRGRKGYEQYF; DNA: TGTGCTTCACACAGGGGGCGAAAAGGGTACGAGCAGTACTTC
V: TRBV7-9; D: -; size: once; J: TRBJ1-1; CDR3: CASSLANPLQSEAFF; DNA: TGTGCCAGCAGCTTAGCCAACCCCCTACAGAGTGAAGCTTTCTTT
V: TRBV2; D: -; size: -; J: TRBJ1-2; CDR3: CASSAGGFYGYTF; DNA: TGTGCCAGCAGTGCCGGGGGGTTCTATGGCTACACCTTC
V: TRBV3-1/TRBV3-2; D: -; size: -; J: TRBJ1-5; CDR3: CASSVDLTRGVRGQPQHF; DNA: TGTGCCAGCAGCGTCGACCTAACTAGGGGGGTGCGGGGTCAGCCCCAGCATTTT
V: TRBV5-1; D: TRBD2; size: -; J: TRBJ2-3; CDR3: CASSFSGGAPDTQYF; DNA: TGCGCCAGCAGCTTTAGCGGGGGGGCCCCAGATACGCAGTATTTT
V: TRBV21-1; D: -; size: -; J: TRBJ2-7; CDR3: CASSTHRTGRGYEQYF; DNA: TGTGCCAGCAGCACCCACCGGACAGGGAGGGGCTACGAGCAGTACTTC
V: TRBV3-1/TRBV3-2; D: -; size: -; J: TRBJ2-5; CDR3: CASREPGPSAKTQYF; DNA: TGTGCCAGCAGGGAACCGGGACCTTCGGCAAAGACCCAGTACTTC
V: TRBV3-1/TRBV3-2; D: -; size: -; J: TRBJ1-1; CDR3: CASSPQGWVTEAFF; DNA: TGTGCCAGCAGTCCCCAGGGGTGGGTCACTGAAGCTTTCTTT
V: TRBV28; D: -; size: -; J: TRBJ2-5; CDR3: CASSRGSKFGTQYF; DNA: TGTGCCAGCAGCCGTGGGTCCAAGTTTGGGACCCAGTACTTC
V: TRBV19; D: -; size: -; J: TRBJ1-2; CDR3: CASSLNYGYTF; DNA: TGTGCCAGTAGTCTAAACTATGGCTACACCTTC
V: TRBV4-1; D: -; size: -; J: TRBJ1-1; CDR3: CASSQGKGSEANTEAFF; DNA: TGCGCCAGCAGCCAAGGGAAGGGGTCGGAGGCAAACACTGAAGCTTTCTTT
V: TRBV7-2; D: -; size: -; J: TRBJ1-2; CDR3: CASSSGTDYGYTF; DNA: TGTGCCAGCAGCTCCGGGACGGACTATGGCTACACCTTC
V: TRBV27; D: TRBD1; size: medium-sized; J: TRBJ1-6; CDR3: CASSPSTGVAPLHF; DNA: TGTGCCAGCAGTCCGTCGACAGGGGTCGCACCCCTCCACTTT
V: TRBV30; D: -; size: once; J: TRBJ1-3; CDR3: CAWSGGATSGNTIYF; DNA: TGTGCCTGGAGTGGAGGGGCCACCTCTGGAAACACCATATATTTT
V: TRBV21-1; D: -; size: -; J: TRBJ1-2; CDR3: CASSGQPRIYGYTF; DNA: TGTGCCAGCAGCGGACAGCCCCGCATCTATGGCTACACCTTC
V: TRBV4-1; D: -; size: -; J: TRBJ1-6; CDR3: CASSQGGLRVNSPLHF; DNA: TGCGCCAGCAGCCAAGGGGGGTTGAGGGTTAACTCACCCCTCCACTTT
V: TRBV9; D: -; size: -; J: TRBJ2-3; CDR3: CASSVTTAVADTQYF; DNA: TGTGCCAGCAGCGTAACGACAGCCGTCGCAGATACGCAGTATTTT
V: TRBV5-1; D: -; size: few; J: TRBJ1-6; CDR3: CASSLTPGDSPLHF; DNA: TGCGCCAGCAGCCTGACCCCGGGGGACTCACCCCTCCACTTT
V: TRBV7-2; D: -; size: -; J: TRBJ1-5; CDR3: CASSLTGSSNQPQHF; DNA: TGTGCCAGCAGCTTAACCGGTTCTAGCAATCAGCCCCAGCATTTT
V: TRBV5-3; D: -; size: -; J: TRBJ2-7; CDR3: CATPREGGLYEQYF; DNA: TGTGCCACTCCAAGAGAGGGGGGGCTATACGAGCAGTACTTC
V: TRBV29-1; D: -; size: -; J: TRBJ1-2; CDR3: CSVGIRDGFYGYTF; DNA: TGCAGCGTTGGCATCCGGGACGGGTTTTATGGCTACACCTTC
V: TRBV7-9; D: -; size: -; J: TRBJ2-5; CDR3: CASIPWGGRETQYF; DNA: TGTGCCAGCATCCCTTGGGGCGGGCGGGAGACCCAGTACTTC
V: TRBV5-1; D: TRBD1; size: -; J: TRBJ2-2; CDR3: CASSLLEGAKAGELFF; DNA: TGCGCCAGCAGCTTGCTAGAGGGGGCAAAAGCCGGGGAGCTGTTTTTT
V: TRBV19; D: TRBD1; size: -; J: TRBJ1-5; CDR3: CASTKTGEGNQPQHF; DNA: TGTGCCAGTACCAAAACAGGGGAGGGCAATCAGCCCCAGCATTTT
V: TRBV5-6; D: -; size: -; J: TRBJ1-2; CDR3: CASSLRGGAYNYGYTF; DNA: TGTGCCAGCAGCCTTAGGGGAGGGGCCTATAACTATGGCTACACCTTC
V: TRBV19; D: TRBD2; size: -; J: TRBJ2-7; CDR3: CASSPGASGVYEQYF; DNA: TGTGCCAGTAGTCCCGGGGCTAGCGGGGTCTACGAGCAGTACTTC
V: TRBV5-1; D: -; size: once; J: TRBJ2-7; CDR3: CASSFRRGGLYEQYF; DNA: TGCGCCAGCAGCTTCCGCAGGGGAGGTCTCTACGAGCAGTACTTC
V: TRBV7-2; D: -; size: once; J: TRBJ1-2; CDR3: CASSPSPTDYGYTF; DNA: TGTGCCAGCAGCCCCTCCCCGACGGACTATGGCTACACCTTC
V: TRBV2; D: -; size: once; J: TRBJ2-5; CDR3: CASSEVGTQYF; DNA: TGTGCCAGCAGTGAAGTGGGCACCCAGTACTTC
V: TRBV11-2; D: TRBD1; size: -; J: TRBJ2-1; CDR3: CASSPGQGEQFF; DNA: TGTGCCAGCAGCCCCGGACAGGGGGAGCAGTTCTTC
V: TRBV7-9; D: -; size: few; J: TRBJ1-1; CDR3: CASSLEFPGDTEAFF; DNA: TGTGCCAGCAGCTTAGAATTTCCAGGGGATACTGAAGCTTTCTTT
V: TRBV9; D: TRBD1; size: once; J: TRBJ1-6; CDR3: CASSPGQENSPLHF; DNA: TGTGCCAGCAGCCCGGGACAGGAGAATTCACCCCTCCACTTT
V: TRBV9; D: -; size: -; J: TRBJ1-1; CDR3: CASSVVAENTEAFF; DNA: TGTGCCAGCAGCGTAGTAGCGGAGAACACTGAAGCTTTCTTT
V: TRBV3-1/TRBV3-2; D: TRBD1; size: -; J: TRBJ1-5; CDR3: CASSQNGQASQPQHF; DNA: TGTGCCAGCAGCCAGAACGGACAGGCTAGTCAGCCCCAGCATTTT
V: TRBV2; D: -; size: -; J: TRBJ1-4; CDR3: CASRSRAGGKLFF; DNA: TGTGCCAGCAGGTCGAGGGCAGGTGGAAAACTGTTTTTT